These T cell receptor beta chains were read from a single sample in a study of T cell changes during pregnancy in multiple sclerosis. Produced via immunoSEQ multiplex PCR; TCRdb's table is partial and in-frame only. The table includes under 85,000 clones, around 90% detected once. The specimen comprised CD4+ T cells from peripheral blood mononuclear cells, sampled in the third trimester of pregnancy. The receptors were gathered from a female donor in good health, enrolled as a control in a pregnancy study. CDR3s include the opening cysteine and the closing phenylalanine or tryptophan. A D gene is named only where the DNA matches it firmly. For some rows the clone size is stated as once, few or many, or as a class when expanded; others skip it.

TRBJ1-1 TRBV11-2 . TRBD1 TGTGCCAGCCGGGACAGCATGAACACTGAAGCTTTCTTT CASRDSMNTEAFF
TRBJ1-1 TRBV27 . TRBD1 TGTGCCAGCAGCCTCCAGGACAGGGCTACTGAAGCTTTCTTT CASSLQDRATEAFF
TRBJ2-1 TRBV7-3 . . TGTGCCAGCAGCTTGGCGGGGGCCAACAATGAGCAGTTCTTC CASSLAGANNEQFF
TRBJ1-6 TRBV7-2 . . TGTGCCAGCAGCTTGCAGGGGAATTCACCCCTCCACTTT CASSLQGNSPLHF
TRBJ2-7 TRBV19 . TRBD1 TGTGCCAGTAGGTTGCTGGGACAGGGGGCGTACGAGCAGTACTTC CASRLLGQGAYEQYF
TRBJ1-1 TRBV18 . . TGTGCCAGCTCACCAGGACACCTGAACACTGAAGCTTTCTTT CASSPGHLNTEAFF
TRBJ1-2 TRBV18 . . TGTGCCAGCTCACCTCCCGGATCTCAGCGATCCTACACCTTC CASSPPGSQRSYTF
TRBJ1-2 TRBV7-6 . . TGTGCCAGCAGCTCGGAGCTGACCGGTTCGAATGGCTACACCTTC CASSSELTGSNGYTF
TRBJ1-1 TRBV30 few . TGTGCCTGGAGTGTAGCAGGCATAAACACTGAAGCTTTCTTT CAWSVAGINTEAFF
TRBJ1-1 TRBV18 few . TGTGCCAGCTCACCAAGCAAAGACTCGTGGACTGAAGCTTTCTTT CASSPSKDSWTEAFF
TRBJ1-3 TRBV18 . . TGTGCCAGCTCATCCGGGACAAGAAACACCATATATTTT CASSSGTRNTIYF
TRBJ2-3 TRBV5-1 . . TGCGCCAGCAGCTTGGACTACCCTAGCACAGATACGCAGTATTTT CASSLDYPSTDTQYF
TRBJ1-6 TRBV30 . . TGTGCCTGGAGTAGACAGACCGATTCACCCCTCCACTTT CAWSRQTDSPLHF
TRBJ2-1 TRBV6-1 . TRBD1 TGTGCCAGCAGTGGCGGACAGGGGACGGGCTACAATGAGCAGTTCTTC CASSGGQGTGYNEQFF
TRBJ1-5 TRBV19 once . TGTGCCAGTAAGGGCGGGGTTCTGGACAGCAATCAGCCCCAGCATTTT CASKGGVLDSNQPQHF
TRBJ2-1 TRBV5-1 . TRBD2 TGCGCCAGCAGTTCCAGCGGGGTGGATGAGCAGTTCTTC CASSSSGVDEQFF
TRBJ1-1 TRBV27 . TRBD1 TGTGCCAGCAGTTCATCGTTGACAGGGGGCGGCACTGAAGCTTTCTTT CASSSSLTGGGTEAFF
TRBJ2-4 TRBV30 . TRBD1 TGTGCCTGGAGTGTACCCGGGACAGGGAGTCGAAACATTCAGTACTTC CAWSVPGTGSRNIQYF